A selection of T cell receptor beta chains follows, all from one sample in a study of cytomegalovirus exposure and HLA in healthy donors. Using immunoSEQ multiplex PCR, the repertoire was profiled, and TCRdb retains in-frame clones only, with some absent. The data show fewer than 200,000 clones, less than 80% seen once. The sequencing input was PBMCs. These TCRs come from a female donor in good health and CMV-seronegative. Each CDR3 is given with its conserved first and last residue. The D gene is left open where the match is weak. The size of a clone is reported for some rows only, either as once, few or many, or as a class for expanded clones.

.	TRBV4-3	TRBJ2-3	TRBD1	CASSQDQGAWTDTQYF	TGCGCCAGCAGCCAAGACCAGGGGGCTTGGACAGATACGCAGTATTTT
.	TRBV2	TRBJ2-3	TRBD2	CASRGTSGGESTDTQYF	TGTGCCAGCAGGGGGACTAGCGGGGGGGAAAGCACAGATACGCAGTATTTT
.	TRBV4-2	TRBJ1-1	.	CASSQTTGYTEAFF	TGTGCCAGCAGCCAAACAACGGGATACACTGAAGCTTTCTTT
few	TRBV14	TRBJ2-2	.	CASSQWGGGELFF	TGTGCCAGCAGCCAATGGGGAGGCGGGGAGCTGTTTTTT
.	TRBV7-9	TRBJ2-6	.	CASSRDSSGANGLTF	TGTGCCAGCAGCCGCGACAGCTCTGGGGCCAACGGCCTGACTTTC
.	TRBV19	TRBJ1-2	.	CASSGFSGGRNYGYTF	TGTGCCAGTAGTGGCTTTTCCGGGGGGCGAAACTATGGCTACACCTTC
.	TRBV27	TRBJ2-3	TRBD2	CASSLLTRGTKADTQYF	TGTGCCAGCAGCCTTCTAACGCGGGGGACGAAGGCAGATACGCAGTATTTT
.	TRBV28	TRBJ1-2	.	CASMKASGPFNYGYTF	TGTGCCAGCATGAAGGCCTCTGGGCCATTTAACTATGGCTACACCTTC
.	TRBV2	TRBJ2-1	TRBD2	CASSEGVAGGSYNEQFF	TGTGCCAGCAGTGAAGGAGTAGCGGGAGGCTCCTACAATGAGCAGTTCTTC
.	TRBV18	TRBJ1-1	.	CASSPNLNTEAFF	TGTGCCAGCTCACCAAACTTGAACACTGAAGCTTTCTTT
.	TRBV13	TRBJ2-1	TRBD2	CASSFGTSRSDEQFF	TGTGCCAGCAGCTTCGGGACTAGTAGATCGGATGAGCAGTTCTTC
.	TRBV7-2	TRBJ2-3	.	CASSLGLESTDTQYF	TGTGCCAGCAGTTTGGGGCTAGAATCCACAGATACGCAGTATTTT
.	TRBV7-2	TRBJ1-1	.	CASSFGTEAFF	TGTGCCAGCAGCTTCGGTACTGAAGCTTTCTTT
.	TRBV5-4	TRBJ2-3	.	CASSFTGRTDTQYF	TGTGCCAGCAGCTTCACAGGGCGCACAGATACGCAGTATTTT
.	TRBV4-3	TRBJ2-2	TRBD2	CASSQDGRRGGNTGELFF	TGCGCCAGCAGCCAAGACGGACGGCGGGGGGGAAACACCGGGGAGCTGTTTTTT